Sequencing of this T cell receptor (beta chain) was carried out in a study of regulatory T cells in long-lasting Graves disease. Study-level information: Those with persistent Graves' disease had received antithyroid drugs for over 5 years with positive TSH receptor antibodies.

To make TCR beta libraries, researchers used iRepertoire HTBI primers and Arm-PCR of CDR3 regions. TCRdb used MiXCR to reprocess the multiplex PCR reads, holding one entry per CDR3 protein. The table records fewer than 400,000 distinct CDR3 sequences, less than 25% of them present only once. Looked up from germline, CDR1 is DFQATT and CDR2 is SNEGSKA (reference sequence). The V gene lost 0 bases and the J gene lost 1 base, with 13 bases spanning the gap. The CDR3 has 15 amino acids. The sample holds a few counts of this clonotype. Its antigen is not identified. Study findings and constraints: Possibly, accuracy suffered from the small sample size. TCR diversity was lower in persistent Graves' patients than in newly diagnosed ones. Persistent disease showed a preference for TRBV28, TRBJ1-2 and TRBJ2-5.

As for time point: persistent/refractory GD, antithyroid drugs over 5 years with positive TRAb. Preparation of the TCR library used RNA extracted from PBMCs. This rearrangement joins TRBV20-1 to TRBJ2-7; D is possibly TRBD2 (5 bases). The material sequenced was peripheral blood mononuclear cells (PBMCs), taken when the disease was refractory, from a patient treated with antithyroid drugs. The sequence came from a female donor with Graves disease. The CDR3 nucleotides are TGCAGTGCTAGAGATCTGATGAGGGTTTCCTACGAGCAGTACTTC. It specifies CSARDLMRVSYEQYF.